This TCR beta chain was profiled in a study of immune cell composition in non-small cell lung cancer. Study-level points and caveats: Clones >0.5% enriched in tumour were rarer in adenocarcinoma (roughly 35%) than squamous (approximately 75%). Smoking pack-years did not significantly correlate with tumour TCR-beta clonality.

This CDR3 contains 14 residues. CDR1 is KGHSH and CDR2 is LQKENI in the germline V gene. Trimming took 1 base from V and 2 from J, leaving 9 bases between them. Here immunoSEQ multiplex PCR was the method, and the copy in TCRdb shows in-frame clones only, minus some. The table has about 6,800 clones, approximately 84% seen once. Normal lung sampling was at least 3 cm from the tumour, as distant as possible. In its sample, this clone was seen once. The antigen is undetermined. The J gene is TRBJ2-7, the V gene TRBV18, with D possibly matching TRBD2 (6 bases). Sequencing used non-adjacent lung tissue. This sequence was found in a human donor with non-small cell lung cancer. The CDR3 protein is CASSPLEGAYEQYF. The CDR3 DNA reads TGTGCCAGCTCACCACTGGAGGGAGCCTACGAGCAGTACTTC.